This TCR beta chain is drawn from a study of vaccination and CD4 T cells after COVID-19. About the study: Overlapping SARS-CoV-2, HCoV-NL63, HCoV-OC43 and HCoV-229E spike peptides were used to stimulate cells. Whole-study findings and limits: Recorded median SARS-CoV-2-reactive clonotype numbers increased from around 21 to 38 without reaching significance.

The germline gives CDR1 SNHLY, CDR2 FYNNEI. J was trimmed by 8 bases and V by 7 bases; bases with no gene match: 13. The CDR3 totals 15 residues. This sample's treatment: approximately 11-day PBMC culture with coronavirus spike peptide pools or control peptides (ViraFEST assay). Ahead of the COVID-19 pandemic (2011-2018), the CD4+ T cells of the unexposed donor were collected. A remark on this clonotype: Its antigen is unknown.

Oncomine TCR Beta short-read sequencing was applied to DNA from cultured CD4+ T cells. It was from cultured CD4+ T cells that genomic DNA was extracted. In TCRdb, the PCR reads were re-called with MiXCR into one record per CDR3 protein. The sample holds about 5,700 distinct CDR3 sequences, roughly 37% seen once. The specimen was CD4+ T cells from blood, cultured in vitro. The genes are TRBV2 and TRBJ1-2; 10 bases are a match to TRBD1. This receptor was obtained from a human donor in good health. In nucleotides, the CDR3 is TGTGCCAGCACCCTCGAGGGACAGGGGTTGGGAGGCTACACCTTC. Encoded protein: CASTLEGQGLGGYTF.